Listed below are T cell receptor beta chains from one sample, sequenced in a study of CD8 T cells in ankylosing spondylitis. TCRdb recomputed calls from the 5' RACE reads with MiXCR, one row per CDR3 protein. The sample includes around 490,000 distinct CDR3 sequences, roughly 5.2% of them seen just once. Material: blood, either unsorted or a sorted T cell fraction (not recorded which). The receptors derive from a male donor with ankylosing spondylitis. CDR3s include the opening cysteine and the closing phenylalanine or tryptophan. A D gene is named only where the DNA matches it firmly. Rows may omit the clone size; those that give it use once, few, many or a size class.

d_gene: -
abundance: many
v_gene: TRBV11-2
j_gene: TRBJ1-6
CDR3nt: TGTGCCAGCAGCTTAAGCACGGTCACGAGCTCCTATAATTCACCCCTCCACTTT
CDR3aa: CASSLSTVTSSYNSPLHF

d_gene: -
abundance: many
v_gene: TRBV10-3
j_gene: TRBJ2-5
CDR3nt: TGTGCCATCAGTGGGGGGGGCTACGAGACCCAGTACTTC
CDR3aa: CAISGGGYETQYF

d_gene: TRBD2
abundance: many
v_gene: TRBV20-1
j_gene: TRBJ2-7
CDR3nt: TGCAGTGCAGCGGGACTCGTCTACGAGCAGTACTTC
CDR3aa: CSAAGLVYEQYF

d_gene: -
abundance: many
v_gene: TRBV4-3
j_gene: TRBJ1-2
CDR3nt: TGCGCCAGCAGCCAAGAAATAAGGCCAGATACTAACTATGGCTACACCTTC
CDR3aa: CASSQEIRPDTNYGYTF

d_gene: -
abundance: few
v_gene: TRBV10-3
j_gene: TRBJ1-4
CDR3nt: TGTGCCATCAGTGTTCGACCCAATGAAAAACTGTTTTTT
CDR3aa: CAISVRPNEKLFF

d_gene: TRBD1
abundance: many
v_gene: TRBV20-1
j_gene: TRBJ1-1
CDR3nt: TGCAGTGCTAGAAGGGGGCAGTTAACTGAAGCTTTCTTT
CDR3aa: CSARRGQLTEAFF

d_gene: TRBD1
abundance: many
v_gene: TRBV29-1
j_gene: TRBJ1-2
CDR3nt: TGCAGCGTTGAAGGCGCCGGGACAGGGAAGGCCTATGGCTACACCTTC
CDR3aa: CSVEGAGTGKAYGYTF

d_gene: TRBD2
abundance: many
v_gene: TRBV20-1
j_gene: TRBJ2-4
CDR3nt: TGCAGTGCCCCGGCGGGGGGCGCTGAGGGCATTCAGTACTTC
CDR3aa: CSAPAGGAEGIQYF

d_gene: TRBD1
abundance: many
v_gene: TRBV12-3/TRBV12-4
j_gene: TRBJ1-4
CDR3nt: TGTGCCAGCAGTACAGGGGCCCTGGGCAAACTGTTTTTT
CDR3aa: CASSTGALGKLFF

d_gene: -
abundance: many
v_gene: TRBV4-1
j_gene: TRBJ1-3
CDR3nt: TGCGCCAGCAGCCTAAGTGGTGCGGGCTCTGGAAACACCATATATTTT
CDR3aa: CASSLSGAGSGNTIYF

d_gene: -
abundance: many
v_gene: TRBV20-1
j_gene: TRBJ2-6
CDR3nt: TGCAGTGCTAGTAACATCCTCTCTGGGGCCAACGTCCTGACTTTC
CDR3aa: CSASNILSGANVLTF

d_gene: TRBD1
abundance: few
v_gene: TRBV29-1
j_gene: TRBJ1-1
CDR3nt: TGCAGCGTTCTCCGGGACAGGGGGGGCACTGAAGCTTTCTTT
CDR3aa: CSVLRDRGGTEAFF

d_gene: TRBD1
abundance: many
v_gene: TRBV6-2/TRBV6-3
j_gene: TRBJ2-1
CDR3nt: TGTGCCAGCAGAGGGGGACAGGGTGTACTTGAGCAGTTCTTC
CDR3aa: CASRGGQGVLEQFF

d_gene: -
abundance: -
v_gene: TRBV5-5
j_gene: TRBJ2-1
CDR3nt: TGTGCCAGCAGCTGGGAACGACCCAAGGGGTACGATGAGCAGTTCTTC
CDR3aa: CASSWERPKGYDEQFF

d_gene: -
abundance: many
v_gene: TRBV5-1
j_gene: TRBJ1-1
CDR3nt: TGCGCCAGTAGTGACAGTCCTAACACTGAAGCTTTCTTT
CDR3aa: CASSDSPNTEAFF

d_gene: TRBD1
abundance: -
v_gene: TRBV7-6
j_gene: TRBJ2-5
CDR3nt: TGTGCCAGCAGCTTGGACCGGGACAGACAAGAGACCCAGTACTTC
CDR3aa: CASSLDRDRQETQYF

d_gene: -
abundance: many
v_gene: TRBV4-3
j_gene: TRBJ1-6
CDR3nt: TGCGCCAGCAGCCAAGGATTCGGGGGGGTTTCACCCCTCCACTTT
CDR3aa: CASSQGFGGVSPLHF

d_gene: -
abundance: few
v_gene: TRBV7-2
j_gene: TRBJ1-2
CDR3nt: TGTGCCAGCAGCTTAAACGGGGTGCGGTATGGCTACACCTTC
CDR3aa: CASSLNGVRYGYTF

d_gene: TRBD1
abundance: many
v_gene: TRBV28
j_gene: TRBJ1-1
CDR3nt: TGTGCCAGCAGTTTGTTCGGGACAGGGGTGCGTATAGACACTGAAGCTTTCTTT
CDR3aa: CASSLFGTGVRIDTEAFF

d_gene: -
abundance: many
v_gene: TRBV20-1
j_gene: TRBJ2-7
CDR3nt: TGCAGTGCTAGAGAGGGGGCCTACGAGCAGTACTTC
CDR3aa: CSAREGAYEQYF

d_gene: -
abundance: few
v_gene: TRBV20-1
j_gene: TRBJ2-4
CDR3nt: TGCAGTCGCCACCTTCTAGCCAAAAACATTCAGTACTTC
CDR3aa: CSRHLLAKNIQYF

d_gene: -
abundance: many
v_gene: TRBV20-1
j_gene: TRBJ1-2
CDR3nt: TGCAGTGCTACCGAGGCCTATGGCTACACCTTC
CDR3aa: CSATEAYGYTF

d_gene: -
abundance: few
v_gene: TRBV4-2
j_gene: TRBJ2-2
CDR3nt: TGTGCCAGCAGCCAAGCCACGCTCCTGAACACCGGGGAGCTGTTTTTT
CDR3aa: CASSQATLLNTGELFF

d_gene: -
abundance: many
v_gene: TRBV7-2
j_gene: TRBJ1-5
CDR3nt: TGTGCCAGCAGCTTAGTAGGGGGGTATCAGCCCCAGCATTTT
CDR3aa: CASSLVGGYQPQHF

d_gene: -
abundance: few
v_gene: TRBV5-5
j_gene: TRBJ2-5
CDR3nt: TGTGCCAGCAGCGCCCCCCAAGAGACCCAGTACTTC
CDR3aa: CASSAPQETQYF

d_gene: -
abundance: -
v_gene: TRBV6-5
j_gene: TRBJ2-1
CDR3nt: TGTGCCAGCAGTTGGGGTAGTCGGAGCTCCTACAATGAGCAGTTCTTC
CDR3aa: CASSWGSRSSYNEQFF

d_gene: -
abundance: many
v_gene: TRBV6-2/TRBV6-3
j_gene: TRBJ1-2
CDR3nt: TGTGCCAGCAGCTTAGTGGGACGGGCCTATGGCTACACCTTC
CDR3aa: CASSLVGRAYGYTF

d_gene: -
abundance: many
v_gene: TRBV20-1
j_gene: TRBJ2-2
CDR3nt: TGCAGTGCTAGAGATCAGAGGGGCTCCGGGGAGCTGTTTTTT
CDR3aa: CSARDQRGSGELFF

d_gene: -
abundance: many
v_gene: TRBV6-2/TRBV6-3
j_gene: TRBJ1-1
CDR3nt: TGTGCCAGCACCCCGGGGTGGAACACTGAAGCTTTCTTT
CDR3aa: CASTPGWNTEAFF

d_gene: -
abundance: many
v_gene: TRBV9
j_gene: TRBJ1-3
CDR3nt: TGTGCCAGCAGCGTAGTTCGGGGCCGACCTAATTTT
CDR3aa: CASSVVRGRPNF

d_gene: -
abundance: -
v_gene: TRBV7-2
j_gene: TRBJ2-5
CDR3nt: TGTGCCAGCAGCTTAGGATTAGGGGCAGCGGAGACCCAGTACTTC
CDR3aa: CASSLGLGAAETQYF

d_gene: -
abundance: many
v_gene: TRBV12-3/TRBV12-4
j_gene: TRBJ2-1
CDR3nt: TGTGCCAGCAGTTTAGCTGGGAGACATAATGAGCAGTTCTTC
CDR3aa: CASSLAGRHNEQFF

d_gene: TRBD2
abundance: many
v_gene: TRBV20-1
j_gene: TRBJ2-4
CDR3nt: TGCAGTGCCCTTCTAGCGGGGTCCAAAAACATTCAGTACTTC
CDR3aa: CSALLAGSKNIQYF

d_gene: -
abundance: -
v_gene: TRBV3-1
j_gene: TRBJ2-3
CDR3nt: TGTGCCAGCAGCCAAGATGAGGGAACAGATACGCAGTATTTT
CDR3aa: CASSQDEGTDTQYF

d_gene: TRBD2
abundance: -
v_gene: TRBV7-9
j_gene: TRBJ2-5
CDR3nt: TGTGCCAGCAGCTCCCCCGGGACTAGCGGGGGGCAAGAGACCCAGTACTTC
CDR3aa: CASSSPGTSGGQETQYF

d_gene: TRBD1
abundance: many
v_gene: TRBV7-9
j_gene: TRBJ1-1
CDR3nt: TGTGCCAGCAGCCTCCAGATAACAGGGGGGAACACTGAAGCTTTCTTT
CDR3aa: CASSLQITGGNTEAFF

d_gene: -
abundance: many
v_gene: TRBV20-1
j_gene: TRBJ1-1
CDR3nt: TGCAGTGCACAACAGGGCGGAGGCACTGAAGCTTTCTTT
CDR3aa: CSAQQGGGTEAFF

d_gene: -
abundance: few
v_gene: TRBV6-2/TRBV6-3
j_gene: TRBJ2-7
CDR3nt: TGTGCCAGCAGCCCCATGGGGAACTACGAGCAGTACTTC
CDR3aa: CASSPMGNYEQYF

d_gene: -
abundance: many
v_gene: TRBV7-9
j_gene: TRBJ2-5
CDR3nt: TGTGCCAGCCGCTTGGGGGAAGAGACCCAGTACTTC
CDR3aa: CASRLGEETQYF

d_gene: -
abundance: -
v_gene: TRBV7-2
j_gene: TRBJ2-7
CDR3nt: TGTGCCAGCAGCTTATCCTCGAACTCCTACGAGCAGTACTTC
CDR3aa: CASSLSSNSYEQYF